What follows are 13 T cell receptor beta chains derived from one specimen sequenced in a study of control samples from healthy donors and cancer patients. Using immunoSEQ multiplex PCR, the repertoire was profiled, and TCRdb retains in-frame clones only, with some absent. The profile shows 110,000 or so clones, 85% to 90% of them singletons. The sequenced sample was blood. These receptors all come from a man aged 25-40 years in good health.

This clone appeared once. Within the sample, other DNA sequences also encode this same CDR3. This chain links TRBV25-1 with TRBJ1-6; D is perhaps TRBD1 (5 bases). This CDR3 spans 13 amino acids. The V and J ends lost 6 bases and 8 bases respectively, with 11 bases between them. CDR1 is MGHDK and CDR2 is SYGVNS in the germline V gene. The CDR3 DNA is TGTGCCAGCAGGGGGCCCGAAGATTCACCCCTCCACTTT. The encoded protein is CASRGPEDSPLHF.

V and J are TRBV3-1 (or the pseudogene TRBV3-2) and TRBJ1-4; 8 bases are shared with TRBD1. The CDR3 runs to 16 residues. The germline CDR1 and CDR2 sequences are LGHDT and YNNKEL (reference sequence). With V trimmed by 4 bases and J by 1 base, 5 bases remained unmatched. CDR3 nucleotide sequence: TGTGCCAGCAGCCCCCAAACAGGGGGAACTAATGAAAAACTGTTTTTT. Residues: CASSPQTGGTNEKLFF.

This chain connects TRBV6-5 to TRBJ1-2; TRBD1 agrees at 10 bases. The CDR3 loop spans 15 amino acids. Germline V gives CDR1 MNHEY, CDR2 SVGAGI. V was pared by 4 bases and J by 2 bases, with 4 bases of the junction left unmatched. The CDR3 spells CASSWTGGPNYGYTF. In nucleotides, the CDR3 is TGTGCCAGCAGTTGGACAGGGGGACCGAACTATGGCTACACCTTC.

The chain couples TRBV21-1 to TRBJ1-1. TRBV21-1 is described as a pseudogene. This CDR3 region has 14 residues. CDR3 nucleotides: TGTGCCAGCAGCCCTGGGGGGCTGAACACTGAAGCTTTCTTT. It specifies CASSPGGLNTEAFF.

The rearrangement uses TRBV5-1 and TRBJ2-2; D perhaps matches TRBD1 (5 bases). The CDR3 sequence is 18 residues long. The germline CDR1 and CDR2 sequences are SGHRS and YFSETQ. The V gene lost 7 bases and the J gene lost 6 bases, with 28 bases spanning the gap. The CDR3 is CASRFRAKGLGLPGELFF. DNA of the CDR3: TGCGCCAGCCGATTTCGGGCGAAGGGGTTGGGATTACCCGGGGAGCTGTTTTTT.

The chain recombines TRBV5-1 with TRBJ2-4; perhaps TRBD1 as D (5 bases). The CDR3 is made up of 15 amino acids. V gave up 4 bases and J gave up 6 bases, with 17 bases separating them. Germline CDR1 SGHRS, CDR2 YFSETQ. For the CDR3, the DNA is TGCGCCAGCAGCGCAGGGAAGAGGCAAGGAAACATTCAGTACTTC. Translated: CASSAGKRQGNIQYF.

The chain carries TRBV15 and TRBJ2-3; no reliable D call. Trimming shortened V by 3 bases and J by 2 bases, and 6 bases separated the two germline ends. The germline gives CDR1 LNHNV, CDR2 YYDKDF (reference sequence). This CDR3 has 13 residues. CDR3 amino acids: CATSRSPTDTQYF. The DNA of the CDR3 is TGTGCCACCAGCAGGAGTCCCACAGATACGCAGTATTTT.

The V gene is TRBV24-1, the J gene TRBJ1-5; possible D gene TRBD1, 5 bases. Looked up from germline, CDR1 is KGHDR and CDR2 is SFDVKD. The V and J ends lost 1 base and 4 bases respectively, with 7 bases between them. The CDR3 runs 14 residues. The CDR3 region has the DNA TGTGCCACCAGTGATTTAGAGGGGAATCAGCCCCAGCATTTT. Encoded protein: CATSDLEGNQPQHF.

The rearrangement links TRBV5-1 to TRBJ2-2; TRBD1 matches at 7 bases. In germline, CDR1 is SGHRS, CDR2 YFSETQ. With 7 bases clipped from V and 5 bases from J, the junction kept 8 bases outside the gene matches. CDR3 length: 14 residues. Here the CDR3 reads CASCSDRDTGELFF. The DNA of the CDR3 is TGCGCCAGCTGTTCCGACAGGGATACCGGGGAGCTGTTTTTT. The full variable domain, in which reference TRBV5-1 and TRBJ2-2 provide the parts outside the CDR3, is KAGVTQTPRYLIKTRGQQVTLSCSPISGHRSVSWYQQTPGQGLQFLFEYFSETQRNKGNFPGRFSGRQFSNSRSEMNVSTLELGDSALYLCASCSDRDTGELFFGEGSRLTVL.

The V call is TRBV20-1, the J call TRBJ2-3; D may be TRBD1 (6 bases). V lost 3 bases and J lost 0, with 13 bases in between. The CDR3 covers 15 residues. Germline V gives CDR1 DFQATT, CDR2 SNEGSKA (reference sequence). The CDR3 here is CSASSRGTSTDTQYF. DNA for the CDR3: TGCAGTGCTAGTTCCAGGGGAACGAGCACAGATACGCAGTATTTT.

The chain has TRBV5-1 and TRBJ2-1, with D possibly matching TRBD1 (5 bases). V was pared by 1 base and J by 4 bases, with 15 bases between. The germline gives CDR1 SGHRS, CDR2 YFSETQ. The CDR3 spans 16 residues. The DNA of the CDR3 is TGCGCCAGCAGCTTGAGACCCCTGGGGCTTTACAATGAGCAGTTCTTC. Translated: CASSLRPLGLYNEQFF.

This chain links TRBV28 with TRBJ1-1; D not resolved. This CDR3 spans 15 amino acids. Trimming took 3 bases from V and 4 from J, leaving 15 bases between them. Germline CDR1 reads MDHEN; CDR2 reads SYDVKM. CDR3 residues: CASSFYSPEATEAFF. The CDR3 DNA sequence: TGTGCCAGCAGTTTTTACAGCCCTGAGGCCACTGAAGCTTTCTTT. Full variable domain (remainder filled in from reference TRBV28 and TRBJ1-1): DVKVTQSSRYLVKRTGEKVFLECVQDMDHENMFWYRQDPGLGLRLIYFSYDVKMKEKGDIPEGYSVSREKKERFSLILESASTNQTSMYLCASSFYSPEATEAFFGQGTRLTVV.

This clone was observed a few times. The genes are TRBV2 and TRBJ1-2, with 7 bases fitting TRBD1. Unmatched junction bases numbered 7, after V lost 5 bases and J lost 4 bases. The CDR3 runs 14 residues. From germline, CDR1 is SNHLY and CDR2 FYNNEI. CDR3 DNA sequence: TGTGCCAGCAGTCCGCAGGGGGAAGGCTATGGCTACACCTTC. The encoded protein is CASSPQGEGYGYTF. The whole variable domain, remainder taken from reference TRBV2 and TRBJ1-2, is EPEVTQTPSHQVTQMGQEVILRCVPISNHLYFYWYRQILGQKVEFLVSFYNNEISEKSEIFDDQFSVERPDGSNFTLKIRSTKLEDSAMYFCASSPQGEGYGYTFGSGTRLTVV.